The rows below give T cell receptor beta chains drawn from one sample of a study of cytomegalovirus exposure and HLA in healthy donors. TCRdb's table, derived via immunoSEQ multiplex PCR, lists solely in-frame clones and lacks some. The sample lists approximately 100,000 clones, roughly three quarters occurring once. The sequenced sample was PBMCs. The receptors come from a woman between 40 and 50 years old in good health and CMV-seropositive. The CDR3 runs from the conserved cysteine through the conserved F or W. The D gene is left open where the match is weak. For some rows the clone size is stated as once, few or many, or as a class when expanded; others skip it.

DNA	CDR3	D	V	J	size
TGTGCCAGTAGACAGGAAAGCTCTGGAAACACCATATATTTT	CASRQESSGNTIYF	NA	TRBV7-9	TRBJ1-3	NA
TGTGCCTGGAGTATCGGCAGGGGGCGCGTAGATACGCAGTATTTT	CAWSIGRGRVDTQYF	TRBD1	TRBV30	TRBJ2-3	NA
TGTGCCAGCTCACCGAGGGGGACGGATGAAAAACTGTTTTTT	CASSPRGTDEKLFF	NA	TRBV18	TRBJ1-4	NA
TGTGCCAGCAGTGAAAATGGGAGGACCCTCTTC	CASSENGRTLF	NA	TRBV25-1	TRBJ2-7	NA
TGTGCCACCAGCGGAACTCAGGGGTTCACAGATACGCAGTATTTT	CATSGTQGFTDTQYF	NA	TRBV15	TRBJ2-3	few
TGCGCCAGCAGTGGGACTTCCACTTATTCTGGGGAGCTGTTTTTT	CASSGTSTYSGELFF	NA	TRBV4-1	TRBJ2-2	few
TGTGCCAGCAGGGAGGGAGGGATCAAAAACATTCAGTACTTC	CASREGGIKNIQYF	TRBD2	TRBV2	TRBJ2-4	NA
TGTGCCAGCAGCTTACCCATCTGGGCGGGGCGGCAATACGAGCAGTACTTC	CASSLPIWAGRQYEQYF	NA	TRBV11-2	TRBJ2-7	NA
TGTGCCAGCGTCCTAGCGGGGGGGCGGGAGACCCAGTACTTC	CASVLAGGRETQYF	TRBD2	TRBV2	TRBJ2-5	NA
TGTGCCGCCGGGTTCTCTGGGGCCAACGTCCTGACTTTC	CAAGFSGANVLTF	NA	TRBV30	TRBJ2-6	NA
TGTGCCAGCAGTGACTCGGGGACTAGCGGACTAGGGGAGCAGTTCTTC	CASSDSGTSGLGEQFF	TRBD2	TRBV6-4	TRBJ2-1	few
TGCGCCAGCAGCTCGGCCAGTGGGGCGATGGCCAAAAACATTCAGTACTTC	CASSSASGAMAKNIQYF	NA	TRBV5-1	TRBJ2-4	NA
TGTGCCAGCAGTGAAGAGTCAGGGTTGTCGCCCCAGCATTTT	CASSEESGLSPQHF	NA	TRBV6-1	TRBJ1-5	NA
TGTGCCAGCAGTGCGACCGGGACAGGCCCCTACGAGCAGTACTTC	CASSATGTGPYEQYF	TRBD1	TRBV6-1	TRBJ2-7	NA
TGTGCCAGCAGCCCCAGACACGAGAACACTGAAGCTTTCTTT	CASSPRHENTEAFF	NA	TRBV6-5	TRBJ1-1	NA
TGCGCCAGCAGCTCTACAGGGACCTCTGGGGCCAACGTCCTGACTTTC	CASSSTGTSGANVLTF	NA	TRBV5-1	TRBJ2-6	once
TGTGCCAGCAGCCTCGGGACAGGGGTTAACTATGGCTACACCTTC	CASSLGTGVNYGYTF	TRBD1	TRBV7-9	TRBJ1-2	NA
TGTGCCAGCAGCCCTTTATCCCGGGCAGATACGCAGTATTTT	CASSPLSRADTQYF	NA	TRBV7-9	TRBJ2-3	NA
TGCAGCGCCGCGGGACAGCTACAAGAGACCCAGTACTTC	CSAAGQLQETQYF	NA	TRBV29-1	TRBJ2-5	NA
TGCGCCAGCAGCCAAGTCCCTCCCCCGAGCAATCAGCCCCAGCATTTT	CASSQVPPPSNQPQHF	NA	TRBV4-1	TRBJ1-5	NA
TGTGCCAGCAGTGAAGGAGGATATGGCTACACCTTC	CASSEGGYGYTF	NA	TRBV2	TRBJ1-2	NA
TGTGCCAGCAGCGGCGGCATAGCGGGGGGTCAAGAGACCCAGTACTTC	CASSGGIAGGQETQYF	TRBD2	TRBV9	TRBJ2-5	NA
TGTGCCAGCAGCCCGTCGCGGGGAGATACGCAGTATTTT	CASSPSRGDTQYF	NA	TRBV5-6	TRBJ2-3	NA
TGCGCCAGTCACCCGGGGACAGATACAGATACGCAGTATTTT	CASHPGTDTDTQYF	TRBD1	TRBV5-1	TRBJ2-3	NA
TGCAGCGTTGAAGATCTGGCGGGGCTCAGGGGGTTCTATGGCTACACCTTC	CSVEDLAGLRGFYGYTF	TRBD1	TRBV29-1	TRBJ1-2	NA
TGTGCCAGCTCCCCTTTGAGGTACAATGAGCAGTTCTTC	CASSPLRYNEQFF	NA	TRBV18	TRBJ2-1	NA
TGTGCCAGCAGCCACTGGGGGCAGCCCTCCTACGAGCAGTACTTC	CASSHWGQPSYEQYF	NA	TRBV6-6	TRBJ2-7	few
TGCAGCGTTTCGGACAGGGGGCGTGAAAAACTGTTTTTT	CSVSDRGREKLFF	TRBD1	TRBV29-1	TRBJ1-4	NA
TGTGCCAGCAGTTACTCGTACGAAACTCACAGATCCGAGCAGTACTTC	CASSYSYETHRSEQYF	NA	TRBV6-5	TRBJ2-7	NA
TGTGCCAGCAGTACAGGGATTTATGGCTACACCTTC	CASSTGIYGYTF	NA	TRBV6-6	TRBJ1-2	NA
TGTGCCAGCTCACTCACAGGGACCGGCCTGAACACTGAAGCTTTCTTT	CASSLTGTGLNTEAFF	NA	TRBV18	TRBJ1-1	few
TGTGCCAGCTCACCGGCGGGAAGCGAGCAGTACTTC	CASSPAGSEQYF	NA	TRBV18	TRBJ2-7	NA
TGCGCCAGCAGCCCTGACAGGAGACCTAATGAAAAACTGTTTTTT	CASSPDRRPNEKLFF	NA	TRBV5-1	TRBJ1-4	NA
TGTGCCATCAACGGGCAGGGTCTCGATACGCAGTATTTT	CAINGQGLDTQYF	NA	TRBV10-3	TRBJ2-3	few
TGTGCCAGCAGTGACAGAGGACAGGGGATGAGCTCCTACAATGAGCAGTTCTTC	CASSDRGQGMSSYNEQFF	TRBD1	TRBV6-4	TRBJ2-1	NA
TGCGCCAGCAGCCCGGGACAAGTGAACACTGAAGCTTTCTTT	CASSPGQVNTEAFF	NA	TRBV5-1	TRBJ1-1	NA
TGTGCCAGCAGTTACGGGTCAGGTCCAGCTTTCTTT	CASSYGSGPAFF	NA	TRBV6-6	TRBJ1-1	NA
TGTGCCAGCAGAGTACAGGGTTTAATGAACACTGAAGCTTTCTTT	CASRVQGLMNTEAFF	NA	TRBV27	TRBJ1-1	once
TGTGCCAGCAGCTTAGCTGGGGGGTCCAATGAGCAGTTCTTC	CASSLAGGSNEQFF	NA	TRBV7-8	TRBJ2-1	NA
TGTGCCAGCAGTAGTGGACAGGTGTCTCCTGAAGCTTTCTTT	CASSSGQVSPEAFF	TRBD1	TRBV7-2	TRBJ1-1	NA
TGCGCCAGCAGCGATACCGGGTCATCGGATGAGCAGTTCTTC	CASSDTGSSDEQFF	NA	TRBV5-1	TRBJ2-1	NA
TGTGCCAGCAGTGAAGAGTCGGCACAGGGGACGAGGCCCCAGCATTTT	CASSEESAQGTRPQHF	TRBD1	TRBV6-1	TRBJ1-5	NA
TGTGCCAGCAGTGAAGGACAGGGTATTCTCAATGAGCAGTTCTTC	CASSEGQGILNEQFF	TRBD1	TRBV6-1	TRBJ2-1	NA
TGTGCCAGCAGCTTAGTGTCAGGCGCGGGGGCGTCAGATACGCAGTATTTT	CASSLVSGAGASDTQYF	NA	TRBV11-2	TRBJ2-3	NA
TGTGCCAGCAGTTCGGCCAGCGGGGGTTCCTACAATGAGCAGTTCTTC	CASSSASGGSYNEQFF	TRBD2	TRBV28	TRBJ2-1	few
TGTGCCAGTAGCCCGACAGGAGGAGGCGAAAAACTGTTTTTT	CASSPTGGGEKLFF	NA	TRBV19	TRBJ1-4	NA
TGTGCCAGCAGTGAACATCCCAGGGGGAACACTGAAGCTTTCTTT	CASSEHPRGNTEAFF	NA	TRBV6-1	TRBJ1-1	NA
TGTGCCAGCGGGACAGTGTTCACAGATACGCAGTATTTT	CASGTVFTDTQYF	TRBD1	TRBV2	TRBJ2-3	NA
TGTGCCAGCCAATGGGACAGGAACACCGGGGAGCTGTTTTTT	CASQWDRNTGELFF	TRBD1	TRBV7-6	TRBJ2-2	once
TGCGCCAGCATGGCGATGGGGGGTCTTAGAGAACTGTTTTTT	CASMAMGGLRELFF	NA	TRBV4-1	TRBJ1-4	NA
TGTGCCAGCAGCTCAACAGATACGCAGTATTTT	CASSSTDTQYF	NA	TRBV7-9	TRBJ2-3	NA
TGCGCCAGCAGCTCGGGGGGGACCAATTACAATGAGCAGTTCTTC	CASSSGGTNYNEQFF	TRBD2	TRBV5-1	TRBJ2-1	NA
TGCGCCAGCAGCTTGGGGACAGACTTGAACACTGAAGCTTTCTTT	CASSLGTDLNTEAFF	NA	TRBV5-1	TRBJ1-1	NA